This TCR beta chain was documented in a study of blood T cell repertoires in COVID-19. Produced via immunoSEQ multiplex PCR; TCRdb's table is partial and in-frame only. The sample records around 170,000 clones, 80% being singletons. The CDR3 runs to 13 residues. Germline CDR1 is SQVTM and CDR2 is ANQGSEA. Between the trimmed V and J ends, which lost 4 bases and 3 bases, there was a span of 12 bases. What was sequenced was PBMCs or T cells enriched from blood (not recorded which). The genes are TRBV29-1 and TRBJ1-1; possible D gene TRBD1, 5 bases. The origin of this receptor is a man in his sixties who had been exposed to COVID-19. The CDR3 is CSVAGAQDTEAFF. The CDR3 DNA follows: TGCAGCGTTGCTGGGGCGCAGGACACTGAAGCTTTCTTT.